The 20 T cell receptor beta chains listed next were all sequenced from one sample in a study of metastatic and nonmetastatic thyroid tumors. With MiXCR, TCRdb reprocessed the PCR reads. The table lists about 52,000 clones, 17% of them singletons. Not a single patient had been given any form of treatment at any point before undergoing thyroid surgery. Sequencing was performed on blood. The receptors were gathered from a female donor with papillary thyroid cancer or a benign thyroid nodule (not recorded which). Some clones in this sample may be carry-over from other donors' samples.

This clone was seen only once. A much larger clonotype is one base distant, so this may be a read error. Other DNA sequences in this specimen translate into the identical CDR3. The chain employs TRBV9 and TRBJ2-7; tentative D call: TRBD1 (7 bases). V lost 3 bases to trimming and J lost 5 bases, with 24 bases between them. Looked up from germline, CDR1 is SGDLS and CDR2 is YYNGEE. The CDR3 has 17 residues. CDR3 loop: CASSDRGGSGRTDEQYF. Written as DNA, the CDR3 is TGTGCCAGCAGCGACAGGGGAGGTAGCGGAAGGACTGACGAGCAGTACTTC.

This clone was observed many times. This chain connects TRBV20-1 to TRBJ1-1; tentatively, D is TRBD1 (6 bases). The V gene lost 2 bases and the J gene lost 10 bases, with 26 bases spanning the gap. The length of the CDR3 is 16 residues. Germline V gene data show CDR1 as DFQATT and CDR2 as SNEGSKA (reference sequence). CDR3 bases: TGCAGTGCTAGACCGGGGCTGACAGGCCGCGGGGGAGTAGCTTTCTTT. Its protein is CSARPGLTGRGGVAFF.

The sample holds many counts of this clone. The chain employs TRBV20-1 and TRBJ1-1; D may be TRBD1 (6 bases). The CDR3 totals 13 residues. CDR1 is DFQATT and CDR2 is SNEGSKA in the germline V gene (reference sequence). The ends were cut back, 3 bases at V and 4 bases at J, with 12 bases in the middle. This CDR3 reads CSASGGLLTEAFF. CDR3 nucleotide sequence: TGCAGTGCTAGCGGGGGCCTACTCACTGAAGCTTTCTTT.

The V and J genes are TRBV13 and TRBJ1-1; D is unresolved. Germline CDR1 reads PRHDT; CDR2 reads FYEKMQ (reference sequence). The CDR3 loop spans 16 amino acids. V lost 3 bases, J lost 4 bases, and 18 bases lay in between. CDR3: CASSLEELGVSTEAFF. The CDR3 DNA sequence: TGTGCCAGCAGCTTGGAGGAGTTGGGAGTAAGCACTGAAGCTTTCTTT.

The table lists this clone with many counts. The chain links TRBV2 to TRBJ1-2; 7 bases map to TRBD1. The trim removed 6 bases at V and 2 bases at J, leaving 6 bases unmatched. This CDR3 spans 14 amino acids. The germline CDR1 and CDR2 sequences are SNHLY and FYNNEI. The DNA for the CDR3 is TGTGCCAGCAGAGCGGGACAGACCAACTATGGCTACACCTTC. The encoded protein is CASRAGQTNYGYTF.

This clone was seen many times. The chain is built from TRBV18 and TRBJ1-2; D is undetermined. Germline CDR1 reads KGHSH; CDR2 reads LQKENI. The CDR3 covers 12 residues. The V gene lost 2 bases and the J gene lost 0 bases, with 1 base spanning the gap. CDR3 sequence: CASSPTNYGYTF. The CDR3 nucleotides read TGTGCCAGCTCACCAACTAACTATGGCTACACCTTC. Supplemented by reference TRBV18 and TRBJ1-2, the full variable domain reads NAGVMQNPRHLVRRRGQEARLRCSPMKGHSHVYWYRQLPEEGLKFMVYLQKENIIDESGMPKERFSAEFPKEGPSILRIQQVVRGDSAAYFCASSPTNYGYTFGSGTRLTVV.

By proportion, this clone is medium-sized. This sequence joins TRBV6-1 and TRBJ2-7, with D unclear. There are 11 residues in the CDR3. Between the trimmed V and J ends, which lost 6 bases and 2 bases, there was a span of 5 bases. The V gene's germline CDR1 is MNHNS and CDR2 SASEGT. DNA of the CDR3: TGTGCCAGCAGGGGGACCTACGAGCAGTACTTC. Its translation: CASRGTYEQYF.

This clone appeared many times. The chain recombines TRBV27 with TRBJ2-5, with D possibly being TRBD2 (6 bases). Germline V gene lookup returns CDR1 MNHEY and CDR2 SMNVEV (reference sequence). The CDR3 spans 17 residues. The V gene lost 6 bases and the J gene lost 2 bases, with 22 bases spanning the gap. The DNA of the CDR3 is TGTGCCAGCAGCCGCCTTGGAGGGTGGAGTCGTCAAGAGACCCAGTACTTC. Its translation is CASSRLGGWSRQETQYF.

This clone was seen repeatedly, ten times or more. CDR3 DNA sequence: TGTGCCAGCAGCTTATTCGGGGGTGGAAATGAAAAACTGTTTTTT. Translating gives CASSLFGGGNEKLFF. The chain recombines TRBV7-9 with TRBJ1-4; possibly TRBD1 for D (5 bases). This CDR3 region has 15 residues. The germline V gene encodes CDR1 SEHNR and CDR2 FQNEAQ (reference sequence). V was clipped by 2 bases and J by 5 bases, with 12 bases between them. The whole variable domain, filled in from reference TRBV7-9 and TRBJ1-4, reads DTGVSQNPRHKITKRGQNVTFRCDPISEHNRLYWYRQTLGQGPEFLTYFQNEAQLEKSRLLSDRFSAERPKGSFSTLEIQRTEQGDSAMYLCASSLFGGGNEKLFFGSGTQLSVL.

This clone was seen ten or more times. V gene TRBV20-1 combines with J gene TRBJ2-3; perhaps TRBD2 as D (5 bases). Germline V lookup: CDR1 DFQATT, CDR2 SNEGSKA (reference sequence). This CDR3 contains 13 residues. V was pared by 5 bases and J by 1 base, with 10 bases between. CDR3 nucleotides: TGCAGTGCTCCCCCAGCGGGCACAGATACGCAGTATTTT. Amino acids: CSAPPAGTDTQYF.

This clone was found many times. J is TRBJ2-3 and V is TRBV30; no clear D gene. Trimming stripped 3 bases from V and 2 bases from J, with 6 bases between. Germline V gene data show CDR1 as GTSNPN and CDR2 as SVGIG (reference sequence). The CDR3 is 12 amino acids. In DNA form, the CDR3 reads TGTGCCTGGAGCACAATCACAGATACGCAGTATTTT. Residues: CAWSTITDTQYF.

This clone was seen many times. The V gene is TRBV6-1, the J gene TRBJ1-2, with D perhaps TRBD1 (6 bases). V gave up 5 bases and J gave up 0 bases, with 10 bases separating them. The CDR3 is 14 residues long. Germline CDR1 and CDR2: MNHNS and SASEGT. CDR3 loop: CASSSGVANYGYTF. The CDR3, as DNA: TGTGCCAGCAGTTCAGGGGTAGCTAACTATGGCTACACCTTC.

This clone was counted many times. This chain uses TRBV7-4 with TRBJ1-4; TRBD1 matches at 8 bases. V shed 6 bases and J 4 bases; nucleotides not matched to a gene: 7. The CDR3 runs to 15 residues. The germline CDR1 and CDR2 sequences are SGHVT and SQSDAQ. Here the CDR3 reads CASRCAGTGNEKLFF. As DNA, the CDR3 is TGTGCCAGCAGATGCGCCGGGACAGGTAATGAAAAACTGTTTTTT.

The chain joins TRBV24-1 to TRBJ2-5, with 9 bases fitting TRBD2. The CDR3 runs to 18 residues. Germline CDR1 and CDR2: KGHDR and SFDVKD. The J segment lost 2 bases and the V segment lost 3 bases, leaving 12 bases of the junction unmatched. In DNA form, the CDR3 reads TGTGCCACCAGTGATCTAGGGCAGCGGGAGGCCCAACAAGAGACCCAGTACTTC. The encoded protein is CATSDLGQREAQQETQYF.

This clone came up many times. This rearrangement joins TRBV7-6 to TRBJ1-2, with D unclear. This CDR3 is built from 13 residues. Germline CDR1 is SGHVS and CDR2 is FNYEAQ. With 1 base removed from V and 8 bases from J, the gap between germline ends came to 11 bases. The DNA for the CDR3 is TGTGCCAGCAGCTTAGTTTCGTTTAGCGGCTACACCTTC. This encodes CASSLVSFSGYTF.

The table lists this clone with many counts. This chain links TRBV27 with TRBJ2-1; 7 positions agree with TRBD1. The CDR3 consists of 16 residues. Trimming took 4 bases from V and 6 from J; bases not matched to a gene: 12. Germline values: CDR1 MNHEY, CDR2 SMNVEV (reference sequence). CDR3 sequence reads: CASSSNRDSWINEQFF. DNA for the CDR3: TGTGCCAGCAGTTCGAACCGGGACAGTTGGATCAATGAGCAGTTCTTC.

At least ten counts were recorded for this clone. This chain uses TRBV20-1 with TRBJ2-1, with D tentatively TRBD2 (6 bases). Germline values: CDR1 DFQATT, CDR2 SNEGSKA (reference sequence). This CDR3 has 16 amino acids. The V end lost 3 bases, the J end lost 6 bases, and 21 bases lay between the germline ends. DNA of the CDR3: TGCAGTGCTAGTCGCGAACTTGGGGGGTATGTCAATGAGCAGTTCTTC. Its translation is CSASRELGGYVNEQFF.

This clone has just a few counts. The chain recombines TRBV6-1 with TRBJ2-2, with D maybe TRBD2 (7 bases). The CDR3 consists of 14 residues. Deletions cut 5 bases from V and 6 bases from J, with 13 bases between. Germline loops: CDR1 MNHNS, CDR2 SASEGT. CDR3 DNA sequence: TGTGCCAGCAGTCGGGGGGCGCTTTCCGGGGAGCTGTTTTTT. Protein sequence: CASSRGALSGELFF.

This clone came up a few times. The junction departs from germline at one end; a sequencing error may be responsible. The genes are TRBV28 and TRBJ1-4; unclear D gene. From germline, CDR1 is MDHEN and CDR2 SYDVKM. This CDR3 has 16 amino acids. For the CDR3, the DNA is TGTACCAGCAGCCCCAACGGGTCCGCAACTAATGAAAAACTGTTTTTT. This gives the protein CTSSPNGSATNEKLFF.

This clone was picked up many times. The rearrangement joins TRBV7-9 to TRBJ2-1; perhaps TRBD2 as D (5 bases). V lost 3 bases and J 0 bases, leaving 9 bases between the germline ends. The CDR3 totals 15 residues. Germline V gene lookup returns CDR1 SEHNR and CDR2 FQNEAQ (reference sequence). CDR3 in DNA: TGTGCCAGCAGCTTGACGGGAAGCTCCTACAATGAGCAGTTCTTC. It codes for CASSLTGSSYNEQFF.